This T cell receptor (beta chain) was identified in a study of neurological immune-mediated disorders. Overall study findings and caveats: The multiple sclerosis repertoire cluster had no association with any clinical or MRI feature. Phylogenetic grouping assigned the repertoires of 18 of 34 multiple sclerosis patients to a single cluster of related CDR3 sequences. This cluster may be a repertoire-level signature.

This clonotype was counted ten times or more. Antigen: not known. Germline V gives CDR1 MNHEY, CDR2 SVGAGI. This CDR3 is 14 amino acids long. V lost 6 bases and J lost 8, with 14 bases in between. The cDNA was generated through 5'RACE incorporating 10-nucleotide random UMIs. TCRdb re-analysed the 5' RACE reads in MiXCR, keeping a single row per CDR3 protein. The sample has 65,000 to 70,000 distinct CDR3 sequences; roughly 3.7% are singletons. PBMCs stored at -80 C, 2 million in total, were the source of the unsorted libraries. The source material was PBMCs. The receptor was derived from a man between 50 and 59 years old with multiple sclerosis. The rearrangement uses TRBV6-5 and TRBJ1-6; no firm D call. CDR3 sequence reads: CASRPSGWDSPLHF. The CDR3 DNA sequence: TGTGCCAGCAGGCCCTCAGGATGGGATTCACCCCTCCACTTT.